One and the same sample provided the 28 T cell receptor beta chains below, sequenced in a study of identical twins. MiXCR, run by TCRdb on the 5' RACE reads, gives a single entry per CDR3 protein. The repertoire holds fewer than 450,000 distinct CDR3 sequences, roughly 10% seen once, with approximately 8.9% in the top ten. Sequencing was carried out using naive T cells sorted from blood. Receptor source: a woman aged 50 to 65 in good health.

This clonotype was seen many times. The CDR3 reads CASSPPGQNYGYTF. The CDR3 coding sequence is TGTGCCAGCAGCCCACCGGGACAGAACTATGGCTACACCTTC. The chain links TRBV5-5 to TRBJ1-2, with 7 bases that match TRBD1. Germline assignment: CDR1 SGHKS and CDR2 YYEKEE (reference sequence). CDR3 size: 14 residues. Trimming cost V 4 bases and J 2 bases; bases outside gene matches: 5.

This clonotype was observed a few times. The genes are TRBV7-9 and TRBJ1-2; D is ambiguous. This CDR3 contains 15 residues. V was pared by 4 bases and J by 2 bases, with 14 bases between. Per the germline V gene, CDR1 is SEHNR and CDR2 is FQNEAQ (reference sequence). The CDR3 DNA sequence: TGTGCCAGCAGCTCCCTCCGTACCCTGAACTATGGCTACACCTTC. Translation gives CASSSLRTLNYGYTF.

This clonotype was picked up a small number of times. V is TRBV12-3 or TRBV12-4 and J is TRBJ1-1, with a weak D call TRBD1 (6 bases). V was shortened by 3 bases and J by 9 bases, with 17 bases between the two germline ends. The CDR3 totals 14 residues. CDR3 region: CASSFRVGGSKAFF. CDR3 bases: TGTGCCAGCAGTTTCCGGGTAGGGGGGTCAAAAGCTTTCTTT.

This clonotype was seen a few times. The rearrangement joins TRBV12-5 to TRBJ2-4; no clear D. The CDR3 is 15 amino acids. Germline V gene data show CDR1 as LGHNT and CDR2 as FRNRAP. The V and J ends lost 2 bases and 0 bases respectively, with 8 bases between them. The CDR3 here is CASGLIQIAKNIQYF. The CDR3 DNA reads as TGTGCTAGTGGTTTGATACAGATAGCCAAAAACATTCAGTACTTC.

V is TRBV6-5 and J is TRBJ2-1; 9 bases agree with TRBD1. The ends lost 6 bases at V and 4 bases at J; junction bases unmatched: 7. Germline CDR1 is MNHEY and CDR2 is SVGAGI. This CDR3 is 15 amino acids long. The DNA for the CDR3 is TGTGCCAGCAGCAAAACAGGGGGCCCGTACAATGAGCAGTTCTTC. It codes for CASSKTGGPYNEQFF.

This clonotype was recorded many times. The chain has TRBV12-3 or TRBV12-4 and TRBJ2-2, with 9 bases identical to TRBD1. With 6 bases clipped from V and 6 bases from J, the junction kept 8 bases outside the gene matches. The CDR3 consists of 15 residues. This CDR3 reads CASRSGTGQPGELFF. CDR3 nucleotide sequence: TGTGCCAGCAGGTCCGGGACAGGGCAGCCCGGGGAGCTGTTTTTT.

This clonotype showed up many times. The V gene is TRBV3-1, the J gene TRBJ2-3; no firm D call. V dropped 0 bases and J dropped 2 bases, with 9 bases sitting between them. CDR1 is LGHDT and CDR2 is YNNKEL in the germline V gene (reference sequence). There are 15 residues in the CDR3. CDR3 in amino acids: CASSQERMYTDTQYF. CDR3 nucleotides: TGTGCCAGCAGCCAAGAGCGGATGTACACAGATACGCAGTATTTT.

This clonotype was counted between two and nine times. The chain has TRBV6-5 and TRBJ1-1; D possibly corresponds to TRBD1 (6 bases). Germline V gene data show CDR1 as MNHEY and CDR2 as SVGAGI. Trimming pared 5 bases from V and 0 bases from J, leaving 7 bases between. This CDR3 has 13 residues. CDR3 loop: CASSTGMNTEAFF. In DNA form, the CDR3 reads TGTGCCAGCAGTACAGGGATGAACACTGAAGCTTTCTTT.

The V and J genes are TRBV12-5 and TRBJ1-2; 8 positions agree with TRBD1. CDR1 LGHNT and CDR2 FRNRAP come from the germline V gene. CDR3 length: 14 amino acids. With V trimmed by 5 bases and J by 5 bases, 7 bases remained unmatched. CDR3 region: CASGPGTGSYGYTF. CDR3 DNA: TGTGCTAGTGGTCCCGGGACAGGTTCATATGGCTACACCTTC.

This chain links TRBV12-3 or TRBV12-4 with TRBJ2-7; 7 bases match TRBD1. CDR3 length equals 15 residues. Germline trimming cut 3 bases from V and 7 bases from J; bases unmatched to any gene: 12. CDR3 nucleotides: TGTGCCAGCAGTTTCCTAAGGGGGCCGCCACGGGAGCAGTACTTC. It yields the protein CASSFLRGPPREQYF.

The gene calls are TRBV7-2 and TRBJ2-1; D is possibly TRBD1 (5 bases). The CDR3 is 14 amino acids. CDR1 and CDR2 from the germline V gene are SGHTA and FQGNSA. V gave up 5 bases and J gave up 9 bases, with 17 bases separating them. The CDR3 loop is CASSPSNYRGEQFF. CDR3 sequence (DNA): TGTGCCAGCAGCCCTTCGAACTATAGGGGTGAGCAGTTCTTC.

This clonotype has more than one count but fewer than ten. V and J are TRBV5-1 and TRBJ2-2; the match to TRBD1 covers 9 bases. The CDR3 length is 15 residues. The germline CDR1 and CDR2 sequences are SGHRS and YFSETQ. The V and J ends lost 4 bases and 6 bases, in that order; junction bases with no gene match: 7. For the CDR3, the DNA is TGCGCCAGCAGCCCGGGACAGGGAGGTGCCGGGGAGCTGTTTTTT. Translation: CASSPGQGGAGELFF. Combining the CDR3 with reference TRBV5-1 and TRBJ2-2 gives the whole variable domain KAGVTQTPRYLIKTRGQQVTLSCSPISGHRSVSWYQQTPGQGLQFLFEYFSETQRNKGNFPGRFSGRQFSNSRSEMNVSTLELGDSALYLCASSPGQGGAGELFFGEGSRLTVL.

This chain connects TRBV29-1 to TRBJ2-3; the D gene is possibly TRBD1 (6 bases). This CDR3 contains 15 residues. CDR1 is SQVTM and CDR2 is ANQGSEA in the germline V gene. V shed 4 bases and J shed 1 base, with 15 bases lying between them. CDR3 DNA sequence: TGCAGCGTTGCCCAGGGGCTGGGGGGCACAGATACGCAGTATTTT. The encoded protein is CSVAQGLGGTDTQYF.

The chain combines TRBV5-1 with TRBJ1-1; D is unresolved. Between the trimmed V and J ends, which lost 0 bases and 4 bases, there was a span of 10 bases. CDR1 and CDR2 (germline): SGHRS, YFSETQ. This CDR3 spans 14 amino acids. CDR3 residues: CASSLERPGTEAFF. In DNA form, the CDR3 reads TGCGCCAGCAGCTTGGAACGGCCTGGCACTGAAGCTTTCTTT.

This clonotype was observed many times. The chain employs TRBV29-1 and TRBJ1-1; D uncertain. Germline lookup yields CDR1 SQVTM and CDR2 ANQGSEA. The CDR3 is 11 amino acids. V shed 5 bases and J shed 7 bases, with 11 bases lying between them. The CDR3 loop is CSVRWQLEAFF. The CDR3 DNA sequence: TGCAGCGTTAGGTGGCAGCTTGAAGCTTTCTTT.

Ten or more counts support this clonotype. V and J are TRBV2 and TRBJ2-3; D remains unclear. The CDR3 length is 14 residues. With 0 bases removed from V and 4 bases from J, the gap between germline ends came to 8 bases. CDR1 and CDR2 from the germline V gene are SNHLY and FYNNEI. The CDR3 sequence is CASSEAQRSDTQYF. The CDR3 DNA sequence: TGTGCCAGCAGTGAAGCGCAGAGGTCAGATACGCAGTATTTT.

This chain joins TRBV30 and TRBJ2-7, with 7 positions matching TRBD1. This CDR3 is 13 amino acids long. CDR1 is GTSNPN, CDR2 SVGIG, per germline (reference sequence). The V and J ends lost 5 bases and 7 bases, in that order; junction bases with no gene match: 11. The chain's CDR3 is CAWSRQGYFEQYF. The CDR3 coding sequence is TGTGCCTGGTCTAGACAGGGTTATTTTGAGCAGTACTTC. Looking up the rest from reference TRBV30 and TRBJ2-7 gives the full variable domain: SQTIHQWPATLVQPVGSPLSLECTVEGTSNPNLYWYRQAAGRGLQLLFYSVGIGQISSEVPQNLSASRPQDRQFILSSKKLLLSDSGFYLCAWSRQGYFEQYFGPGTRLTVT.

This clonotype turned up a few times. The chain links TRBV20-1 to TRBJ2-1; 9 nucleotides match TRBD2. CDR3 length equals 15 residues. Germline loops: CDR1 DFQATT, CDR2 SNEGSKA (reference sequence). Unmatched junction bases numbered 14, after V lost 5 bases and J lost 9 bases. CDR3 DNA: TGCAGTGCTCAGAAGACTAGCGGCGGGGGGGGTGAGCAGTTCTTC. The encoded protein is CSAQKTSGGGGEQFF.

This clonotype was recorded a few times. CDR3 sequence (DNA): TGTGCCAGCGTCACAGGCCGCGACACCATATATTTT. Translated, it gives CASVTGRDTIYF. This chain links TRBV28 with TRBJ1-3, with D perhaps matching TRBD1 (5 bases). The CDR3 is 12 amino acids. CDR1 and CDR2 (germline): MDHEN, SYDVKM. V lost 8 bases, J lost 8 bases, and 13 bases lay in between.

This clonotype has a count of ten or more. This chain uses TRBV5-1 with TRBJ2-1; 7 bases match TRBD2. The CDR3 extends over 19 amino acids. Germline loops: CDR1 SGHRS, CDR2 YFSETQ. V shed 3 bases and J 4 bases; nucleotides not matched to a gene: 19. The CDR3 bases are TGCGCCAGCAGCTATGACGATGTGGCGGGAGCTCCCATATACAATGAGCAGTTCTTC. This encodes CASSYDDVAGAPIYNEQFF.

This clonotype was counted only a few times. The genes are TRBV4-1 and TRBJ1-4; 9 bases match TRBD1. This CDR3 has 16 residues. V shed 4 bases, J shed 4 bases, and the junction held 7 bases outside the gene matches. Germline V gene lookup returns CDR1 MGHRA and CDR2 YSYEKL. CDR3 in amino acids: CASSPEDRGGNEKLFF. CDR3 DNA sequence: TGCGCCAGCAGCCCCGAGGACAGGGGTGGTAATGAAAAACTGTTTTTT.

This clonotype was seen a few times. V and J are TRBV4-2 and TRBJ2-7; TRBD1 or TRBD2 may be the D gene (6 bases each). V gave up 4 bases and J gave up 7 bases, with 17 bases separating them. The CDR3 sequence is 14 residues long. Germline V gene sequence: CDR1 LGHNA, CDR2 YNFKEQ. The CDR3 DNA follows: TGTGCCAGCAGCCTACTGGGGGGCAACGGGGAGCAGTACTTC. Protein product: CASSLLGGNGEQYF.

This clonotype was counted many times. J is TRBJ2-3 and V is TRBV3-1, with D unresolved. V shed 4 bases and J shed 3 bases, with 11 bases lying between them. Germline V lookup: CDR1 LGHDT, CDR2 YNNKEL (reference sequence). The CDR3 has 14 residues. This CDR3 is CASSLQPATDTQYF. The CDR3 region has the DNA TGTGCCAGCAGCCTCCAGCCCGCGACAGATACGCAGTATTTT.

This clonotype showed up just once. This chain connects TRBV28 to TRBJ2-7, with 12 nucleotides matching TRBD1. The CDR3 consists of 15 residues. Germline CDR1 is MDHEN and CDR2 is SYDVKM. The V gene end was trimmed by 3 bases and the J gene end by 7 bases; junction bases not matched to a gene: 7. This chain's CDR3 is CASSLRGQGAGEQYF. CDR3 coding DNA: TGTGCCAGCAGTTTGCGGGGACAGGGGGCCGGAGAGCAGTACTTC.

This clonotype was detected only a few times. The chain has TRBV7-8 and TRBJ2-5, with 7 nucleotides matching TRBD2. CDR1 and CDR2 (germline): SGHVS, FQNEAQ. Trimming at V came to 5 bases and at J to 4 bases, leaving 13 bases not matched to a gene. The CDR3 totals 16 residues. CDR3 sequence (DNA): TGTGCCAGCAGCGGGCTTGGGGCGGGAGAAAGAGAGACCCAGTACTTC. This gives the protein CASSGLGAGERETQYF.

The table lists this clonotype with many counts. This chain connects TRBV5-6 to TRBJ2-1, with a possible D match to TRBD1 (7 bases). The germline V gene encodes CDR1 SGHDT and CDR2 YYEEEE. V gave up 2 bases and J gave up 2 bases, with 11 bases separating them. This CDR3 spans 15 amino acids. CDR3 coding DNA: TGTGCCAGCAGCTTCGGCGGGACAGCCTACAATGAGCAGTTCTTC. This encodes CASSFGGTAYNEQFF.

This clonotype was seen a handful of times. The chain recombines TRBV12-3 or TRBV12-4 with TRBJ1-1; no definite D call. The V end lost 5 bases, the J end lost 3 bases, and 13 bases lay between the germline ends. The CDR3 sequence is 14 residues long. CDR3 in DNA: TGTGCCAGCAGTCCTTCGGGGTGGGACACTGAAGCTTTCTTT. Amino acids: CASSPSGWDTEAFF.

This clonotype occurred a few times. This chain joins TRBV6-6 and TRBJ2-6; perhaps TRBD1 as D (5 bases). Trimming left V 10 bases short and J 0 bases short, with 16 bases between. Germline V CDR1 and CDR2: MNHNY, SVGAGI (reference sequence). The CDR3 runs 16 residues. The CDR3 DNA reads TGTGCCACCGTCCGGACACCTCTCTCTGGGGCCAACGTCCTGACTTTC. Encoded protein: CATVRTPLSGANVLTF.